These 14 T cell receptor beta chains originate from one sample sequenced in a study of technical replicates of blood from several donors (dated by TCRdb to 2017 to 2019). The method behind the library was the immunoSEQ multiplex PCR assay. What TCRdb holds here is the immuneACCESS table cut down to in-frame rearrangements. Part of the clones is not present; checked against another copy, under half of the missing clones reflect an unresolved V gene, and the others are unexplained. Present in this sample are approximately 75,000 clones, roughly 92% of which were seen just once. Around 0.44% of the sample is taken by the ten largest. Sequencing was done on a sample of T cells isolated from PBMCs. The receptor set was obtained from a human donor in good health.

In DNA, the CDR3 is TGTGCCAGCAGCTTTCCAGGTAGCGCACAAGAGACCCAGTACTTC. It yields the protein CASSFPGSAQETQYF. The chain combines TRBV5-6 with TRBJ2-5, with D possibly being TRBD2 (5 bases). Germline V gene data show CDR1 as SGHDT and CDR2 as YYEEEE. With 2 bases removed from V and 2 bases from J, the gap between germline ends came to 13 bases. CDR3 size: 15 residues.

This chain links TRBV9 with TRBJ1-2, with 7 bases that match TRBD1. V lost 3 bases, J lost 4 bases, and 3 bases stayed unmatched. The CDR3 is made up of 13 amino acids. CDR1 is SGDLS, CDR2 YYNGEE, per germline. Here the CDR3 DNA reads TGTGCCAGCAGCGGTGACAGGGCCTATGGCTACACCTTC. It codes for CASSGDRAYGYTF. Full variable domain (rest looked up from reference TRBV9 and TRBJ1-2): DSGVTQTPKHLITATGQRVTLRCSPRSGDLSVYWYQQSLDQGLQFLIQYYNGEERAKGNILERFSAQQFPDLHSELNLSSLELGDSALYFCASSGDRAYGYTFGSGTRLTVV.

A note on this clone: The identical CDR3 is also encoded by other nucleotide sequences in the sample. V and J are TRBV5-1 and TRBJ2-2; D remains ambiguous. Trimming cost V 0 bases and J 4 bases, with 7 bases left between them. In germline, CDR1 is SGHRS, CDR2 YFSETQ. CDR3 size: 14 residues. The CDR3 loop reads CASSLDSGTGELFF. The DNA of the CDR3 is TGCGCCAGCAGCTTGGATTCGGGCACCGGGGAGCTGTTTTTT.

The rearrangement joins TRBV6-5 to TRBJ1-5; 8 positions match TRBD1. CDR3 length: 13 residues. Per germline, CDR1 MNHEY and CDR2 SVGAGI. V lost 5 bases to trimming and J lost 7 bases; unmatched junction nucleotides: 4. CDR3 bases: TGTGCCAGCAGTACAGGGGGAGGACAGCCCCAGCATTTT. As protein: CASSTGGGQPQHF.

The V and J genes are TRBV13 and TRBJ2-1, with no clear D. Between the trimmed V and J ends, which lost 3 bases and 0 bases, there was a span of 12 bases. This CDR3 region has 16 residues. Germline V gene sequence: CDR1 PRHDT, CDR2 FYEKMQ (reference sequence). In DNA, the CDR3 is TGTGCCAGCAGCTTCCTCGGGTTTAGCTCCTACAATGAGCAGTTCTTC. This sequence encodes CASSFLGFSSYNEQFF. Combining the CDR3 with reference TRBV13 and TRBJ2-1 gives the whole variable domain AAGVIQSPRHLIKEKRETATLKCYPIPRHDTVYWYQQGPGQDPQFLISFYEKMQSDKGSIPDRFSAQQFSDYHSELNMSSLELGDSALYFCASSFLGFSSYNEQFFGPGTRLTVL.

The chain links TRBV7-2 to TRBJ2-5; a weak D match, TRBD1 (5 bases). The CDR3 length is 14 residues. Trimming shortened V by 5 bases and J by 1 base, and 11 bases separated the two germline ends. Germline CDR1 and CDR2: SGHTA and FQGNSA. The CDR3 region is CASSLTRAQETQYF. The CDR3 DNA reads as TGTGCCAGCAGCCTAACCAGGGCCCAAGAGACCCAGTACTTC.

This sequence joins TRBV5-1 and TRBJ1-2; TRBD1 aligns across 7 bases. Germline-derived CDR1 and CDR2 are SGHRS and YFSETQ. With V trimmed by 4 bases and J by 4 bases, 4 bases remained unmatched. The CDR3 is 13 residues long. CDR3 in amino acids: CASSLGQFYGYTF. CDR3 nucleotides: TGCGCCAGCAGCCTGGGACAGTTCTATGGCTACACCTTC.

The CDR3 sequence: CASSSLAEAYNEQFF. The CDR3 coding sequence is TGTGCCAGCAGTAGTCTAGCGGAAGCCTACAATGAGCAGTTCTTC. The rearrangement joins TRBV6-1 to TRBJ2-1, with 7 bases matching TRBD2. Trimming at V came to 5 bases and at J to 2 bases, leaving 6 bases not matched to a gene. CDR3 length: 15 residues. Germline V gene lookup returns CDR1 MNHNS and CDR2 SASEGT.

CDR3 DNA: TGTGCCAGCAGCTTGTTACAGGGGCCGTTAGCCAAAAACATTCAGTACTTC. Its translation: CASSLLQGPLAKNIQYF. This chain links TRBV5-4 with TRBJ2-4; 7 bases are a match to TRBD1. The V segment lost 1 base and the J segment 0 bases; nucleotides outside the gene matches: 7. The CDR3 is 17 amino acids. Germline V CDR1 and CDR2: SGHNT, YYREEE (reference sequence).

The chain joins TRBV15 to TRBJ2-7; the match to TRBD1 covers 8 bases. There are 14 residues in the CDR3. Germline trimming cut 5 bases from V and 6 bases from J; bases unmatched to any gene: 9. The germline gives CDR1 LNHNV, CDR2 YYDKDF (reference sequence). The DNA of the CDR3 is TGTGCCACCAGCTTGGACAGGGCAGTCATCGAGCAGTACTTC. Amino acid sequence: CATSLDRAVIEQYF.

The J gene is TRBJ2-2, the V gene TRBV29-1, with a possible D match to TRBD2 (5 bases). Germline V lookup: CDR1 SQVTM, CDR2 ANQGSEA. This CDR3 spans 14 amino acids. Trimming removed 5 bases from V and 7 bases from J, with 17 bases in between. The CDR3 loop is CSVYRETVGGELFF. The CDR3 DNA reads as TGCAGCGTTTATCGGGAAACGGTTGGCGGGGAGCTGTTTTTT.

This chain uses TRBV29-1 with TRBJ1-1; 8 nucleotides line up with TRBD1. In germline, CDR1 is SQVTM, CDR2 ANQGSEA. The CDR3 has 13 amino acids. V lost 5 bases and J lost 5; bases outside the gene matches: 7. CDR3 coding DNA: TGCAGCGTTAGAACAGGGGGGAATACTGAAGCTTTCTTT. It encodes CSVRTGGNTEAFF.

The gene calls are TRBV6-5 and TRBJ2-7, with 8 bases matching TRBD1. V dropped 6 bases and J dropped 7; count of bases not matched to a gene: 5. Per germline, CDR1 MNHEY and CDR2 SVGAGI. The CDR3 runs to 12 residues. CDR3 protein: CASRITGGEQYF. As DNA, the CDR3 is TGTGCCAGCAGAATAACAGGGGGAGAGCAGTACTTC.

Only one count was recorded for this clone. V is TRBV15 and J is TRBJ1-2; 7 nucleotides align to TRBD1. CDR1 and CDR2 (germline): LNHNV, YYDKDF (reference sequence). V was clipped by 5 bases and J by 3 bases; unmatched bases: 6. The CDR3 totals 14 residues. CDR3 sequence reads: CATSVTGTDYGYTF. In DNA, the CDR3 is TGTGCCACCAGCGTAACCGGGACAGACTATGGCTACACCTTC.